This T cell receptor (beta chain) was sequenced in a study of T cell changes during pregnancy in multiple sclerosis. Generated by immunoSEQ multiplex PCR, the TCRdb table keeps only in-frame clones and is missing some. The sample lists just under 70,000 clones; roughly nine tenths were seen once. The CDR3 is 15 residues long. Germline lookup yields CDR1 LGHNT and CDR2 FRNRAP. Trimming removed 0 bases from V and 6 bases from J, with 15 bases in between. The TCR sequence derives from a female donor with multiple sclerosis, enrolled in a pregnancy study. Sequences were derived from peripheral blood, sampled in the second trimester of pregnancy. The V and J genes are TRBV12-5 and TRBJ2-7, with D unresolved. CDR3 protein: CASGLVGLGTPEQYF. The CDR3 DNA follows: TGTGCTAGTGGTTTGGTAGGTTTGGGCACTCCCGAGCAGTACTTC. Full variable domain (outside the CDR3, taken from reference TRBV12-5 and TRBJ2-7): DARVTQTPRHKVTEMGQEVTMRCQPILGHNTVFWYRQTMMQGLELLAYFRNRAPLDDSGMPKDRFSAEMPDATLATLKIQPSEPRDSAVYFCASGLVGLGTPEQYFGPGTRLTVT.